This T cell receptor beta chain was recovered during a study of cytomegalovirus exposure and HLA in healthy donors. The overall study: Earlier work reported approximately 110 million unique TCR beta sequences from some 170 million T cells. Among the approximately 400 donors who were genotyped, 81% fell in the genetic ancestry cluster that is associated with self-reported Caucasian donors.

The PCR made use of 60 Vbeta and 13 Jbeta primers. As handled by the study authors: Some 10 million of tens of millions of unique TCR beta chains were shared, per a later count. Produced via immunoSEQ multiplex PCR; TCRdb's table is partial and in-frame only. V, J and clone size were drawn from that table, and D and trimming were deduced from the DNA. The sample lists about 160,000 clones, 60% to 85% seen once, with 2.2% in the top ten. The germline gives CDR1 LNHDA, CDR2 SQIVND (reference sequence). The V and J ends lost 7 bases and 3 bases respectively, with 13 bases between them. The CDR3 spans 13 residues. Findings and limits, study-wide: Researchers catalogued about 150 TCR beta chains as cytomegalovirus-associated.

With respect to this clone: Its antigen is currently unknown.

This sequence joins TRBV19 and TRBJ2-7; no clear D gene. The clonotype comes from a man aged 45-65 years in good health and CMV-seropositive. Sequenced sample: PBMCs. The CDR3 DNA sequence: TGTGCCAGTAACAGCCGGCAGAGCTACGAGCAGTACTTC. Residues: CASNSRQSYEQYF.